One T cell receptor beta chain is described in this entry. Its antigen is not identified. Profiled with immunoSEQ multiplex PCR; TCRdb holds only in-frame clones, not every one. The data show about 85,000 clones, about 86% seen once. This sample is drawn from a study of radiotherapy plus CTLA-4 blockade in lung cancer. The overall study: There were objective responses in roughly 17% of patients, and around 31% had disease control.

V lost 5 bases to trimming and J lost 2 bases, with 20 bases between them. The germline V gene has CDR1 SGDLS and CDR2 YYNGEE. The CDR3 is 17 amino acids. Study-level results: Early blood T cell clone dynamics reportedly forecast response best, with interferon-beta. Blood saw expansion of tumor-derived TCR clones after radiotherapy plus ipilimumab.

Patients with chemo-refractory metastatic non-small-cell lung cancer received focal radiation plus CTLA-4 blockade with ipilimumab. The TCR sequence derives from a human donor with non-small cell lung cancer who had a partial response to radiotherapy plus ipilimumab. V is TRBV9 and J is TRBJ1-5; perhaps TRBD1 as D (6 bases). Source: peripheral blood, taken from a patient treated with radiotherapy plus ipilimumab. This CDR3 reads CASSLRLGDKRNQPQHF. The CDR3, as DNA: TGTGCCAGCAGTCTACGTCTAGGGGACAAACGCAATCAGCCCCAGCATTTT.